This TCR beta chain was identified during a study of Graves' ophthalmopathy and Graves' hyperthyroidism. Study results and caveats: The 13-signature model separated ophthalmopathy from stable hyperthyroidism at approximately 91% sensitivity and roughly 80% specificity.

With 6 bases removed from V and 3 bases from J, the gap between germline ends came to 21 bases. Germline V gives CDR1 SGHAT, CDR2 FQNNGV. The CDR3 contains 16 residues. Each diagnosis was determined on the basis of clinical symptoms, serum thyroxine, TRAb, thyroid ultrasound and orbital computed tomography. A volume of approximately 10 ml of fresh peripheral blood supplied the PBMCs. This clonotype was detected ten times or more. Its cognate antigen is unknown. Amplification of the TCR beta CDR3 regions used RNA transcripts (as template). First-round RT-PCR relied on HTBI primers, and a second-round multiplex PCR came next. TCRdb itself ran the multiplex PCR reads through MiXCR, one entry per CDR3 protein. The table records hundreds of thousands of distinct CDR3 sequences, under 25% of them present only once.

The clonotype originates from a woman under 30 with stable Graves' hyperthyroidism. The sequencing sample was made of peripheral blood. The J gene is TRBJ2-7, the V gene TRBV11-2; weak D call: TRBD2 (6 bases). The CDR3 DNA follows: TGTGCCAGCAGTTTCAACCGGGGAGGAATCGGCTACGAGCAGTACTTC. Translated, it gives CASSFNRGGIGYEQYF.